The clone carrying this T cell receptor (beta chain) was picked up one time. This specimen comes from a study of CD8 T cells in Susac syndrome. V lost 8 bases to trimming and J lost 7 bases, with 17 bases between them. This CDR3 contains 12 residues. Germline-derived CDR1 and CDR2 are SQVTM and ANQGSEA. Reverse transcription of roughly 0.5 to 1 ug RNA was performed with random hexamers. Each CDR3 protein gets one entry after TCRdb re-called the immunoSEQ multiplex PCR reads with MiXCR. The table lists some 120,000 distinct CDR3 sequences, under 95% of them singletons. This chain links TRBV29-1 with TRBJ1-1; D perhaps matches TRBD1 (5 bases). The TCR was taken from a human donor with multiple sclerosis. Input material: CD8+ T cells from PBMCs. The CDR3 here is CSLSGGYGEAFF. CDR3 DNA sequence: TGCAGCCTCTCTGGGGGATATGGTGAAGCTTTCTTT.